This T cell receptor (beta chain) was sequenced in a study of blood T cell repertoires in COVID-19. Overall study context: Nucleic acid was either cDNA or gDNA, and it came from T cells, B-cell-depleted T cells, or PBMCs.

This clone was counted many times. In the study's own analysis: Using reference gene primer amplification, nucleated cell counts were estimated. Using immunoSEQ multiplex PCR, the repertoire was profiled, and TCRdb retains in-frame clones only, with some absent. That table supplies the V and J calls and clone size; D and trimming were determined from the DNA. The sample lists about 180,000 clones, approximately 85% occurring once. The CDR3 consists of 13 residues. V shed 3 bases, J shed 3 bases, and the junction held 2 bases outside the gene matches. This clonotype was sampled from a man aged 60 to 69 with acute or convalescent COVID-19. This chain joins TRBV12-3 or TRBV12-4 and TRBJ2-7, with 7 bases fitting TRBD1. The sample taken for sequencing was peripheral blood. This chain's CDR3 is CASSFAGGYEQYF. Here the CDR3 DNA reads TGTGCCAGCAGTTTTGCAGGGGGCTACGAGCAGTACTTC.